The 11 T cell receptor beta chains presented below share a single source sample, sequenced in a study of T cell repertoires in cytomegalovirus infection. MiXCR, run by TCRdb on the reads, gives a single entry per CDR3 protein. The data show some 270,000 distinct CDR3 sequences, with approximately 17% seen just once and about 45% held by the top ten. The specimen sequenced was CD8+ T cells from PBMCs. Every receptor here comes from a human donor in good health (CMV status not recorded). Some clones in this sample may be carry-over from other donors' samples.

This clonotype was seen repeatedly, ten times or more. The V call is TRBV10-3, the J call TRBJ2-1, with 7 bases that match TRBD2. This CDR3 is built from 14 residues. From germline, CDR1 is ENHRY and CDR2 SYGVKD. V shed 0 bases and J 10 bases; nucleotides not matched to a gene: 6. CDR3 protein: CAISESGEAGEQFF. For the CDR3, the DNA is TGTGCCATCAGTGAGTCCGGTGAAGCGGGGGAGCAGTTCTTC.

The rearrangement links TRBV6-6 to TRBJ2-1, with D perhaps TRBD1 (5 bases). Germline CDR1 is MNHNY and CDR2 is SVGAGI (reference sequence). This CDR3 region has 12 residues. V lost 5 bases and J lost 7, with 9 bases in between. This CDR3 is CASSDRLNEQFF. For the CDR3, the DNA is TGTGCCAGCAGTGACAGACTTAATGAGCAGTTCTTC.

This clonotype was counted ten times or more. J is TRBJ2-5 and V is TRBV7-6, with TRBD1 as a possible D gene (6 bases). Trimming cost V 0 bases and J 1 base, with 9 bases left between them. This CDR3 has 15 residues. Germline V gene sequence: CDR1 SGHVS, CDR2 FNYEAQ. CDR3 nucleotides: TGTGCCAGCAGCTTAGCTGGACAGATCCAAGAGACCCAGTACTTC. This sequence encodes CASSLAGQIQETQYF.

The chain joins TRBV28 to TRBJ2-5; 8 bases match TRBD2. CDR3 length equals 16 residues. Looked up from germline, CDR1 is MDHEN and CDR2 is SYDVKM. Trimming removed 1 base from V and 0 bases from J; junction bases left unmatched: 4. The CDR3 spells CASSLSVAGYQETQYF. CDR3 bases: TGTGCCAGCAGTTTATCGGTAGCGGGGTACCAAGAGACCCAGTACTTC.

The chain joins TRBV20-1 to TRBJ2-5; D ambiguous. Trimming took 1 base from V and 5 from J, leaving 11 bases between them. The CDR3 sequence is 13 residues long. Per germline, CDR1 DFQATT and CDR2 SNEGSKA (reference sequence). The CDR3 DNA is TGCAGTGCTAGAGTGATAGGGCAGGAGACCCAGTACTTC. Protein sequence: CSARVIGQETQYF.

The chain joins TRBV28 to TRBJ2-7, with a weak D call TRBD1 (5 bases). This CDR3 is 14 amino acids long. Trimming pared 6 bases from V and 3 bases from J, leaving 15 bases between. The germline V gene has CDR1 MDHEN and CDR2 SYDVKM. CDR3 amino acids: CASRDKLRGYEQYF. The CDR3 DNA is TGTGCCAGCAGGGACAAGCTGCGAGGCTACGAGCAGTACTTC.

V is TRBV19 and J is TRBJ2-7; 9 positions match TRBD1. Germline V lookup: CDR1 LNHDA, CDR2 SQIVND (reference sequence). The CDR3 spans 15 residues. Germline trimming cut 3 bases from V and 3 bases from J; bases unmatched to any gene: 6. In DNA, the CDR3 is TGTGCCAGTAGTATGTCCGTGGGACAGGGCTACGAGCAGTACTTC. Protein: CASSMSVGQGYEQYF.

This clonotype was detected ten times or more. V gene TRBV28 combines with J gene TRBJ2-7, with D unclear. Germline-derived CDR1 and CDR2 are MDHEN and SYDVKM. The germline V and J ends were trimmed by 3 bases and 0 bases, with 6 bases remaining between them. The CDR3 covers 13 residues. The CDR3, as DNA: TGTGCCAGCAGTTTCCCGGACTCCTACGAGCAGTACTTC. Protein product: CASSFPDSYEQYF.

This clonotype was seen many times. The genes are TRBV28 and TRBJ1-2; no firm D call. Germline V lookup: CDR1 MDHEN, CDR2 SYDVKM. The CDR3 has 16 residues. V dropped 3 bases and J dropped 0 bases, with 14 bases sitting between them. The CDR3 sequence: CASSFGPETPNYGYTF. The CDR3 DNA is TGTGCCAGCAGTTTTGGTCCCGAGACACCTAACTATGGCTACACCTTC.

This clonotype has more than one count but fewer than ten. V and J are TRBV2 and TRBJ2-2, with 8 bases that match TRBD2. Germline V gene lookup returns CDR1 SNHLY and CDR2 FYNNEI. V shed 0 bases and J 0 bases; nucleotides not matched to a gene: 12. This CDR3 contains 20 residues. The CDR3 bases are TGTGCCAGCAGTGAAGCTCATCCGGGACTAGAAAGCACGAACACCGGGGAGCTGTTTTTT. Encoded protein: CASSEAHPGLESTNTGELFF.

This clonotype was picked up many times. This sequence joins TRBV7-6 and TRBJ2-1; unclear D gene. The CDR3 totals 14 residues. CDR1 is SGHVS and CDR2 is FNYEAQ in the germline V gene. Trimming took off 2 bases at V and 6 bases at J, with 11 bases between the two ends. The CDR3 loop reads CASSLWGSSNEQFF. The CDR3 region has the DNA TGTGCCAGCAGCTTATGGGGAAGCAGCAATGAGCAGTTCTTC. Full variable domain (rest looked up from reference TRBV7-6 and TRBJ2-1): GAGVSQSPRYKVTKRGQDVALRCDPISGHVSLYWYRQALGQGPEFLTYFNYEAQQDKSGLPNDRFSAERPEGSISTLTIQRTEQRDSAMYRCASSLWGSSNEQFFGPGTRLTVL.